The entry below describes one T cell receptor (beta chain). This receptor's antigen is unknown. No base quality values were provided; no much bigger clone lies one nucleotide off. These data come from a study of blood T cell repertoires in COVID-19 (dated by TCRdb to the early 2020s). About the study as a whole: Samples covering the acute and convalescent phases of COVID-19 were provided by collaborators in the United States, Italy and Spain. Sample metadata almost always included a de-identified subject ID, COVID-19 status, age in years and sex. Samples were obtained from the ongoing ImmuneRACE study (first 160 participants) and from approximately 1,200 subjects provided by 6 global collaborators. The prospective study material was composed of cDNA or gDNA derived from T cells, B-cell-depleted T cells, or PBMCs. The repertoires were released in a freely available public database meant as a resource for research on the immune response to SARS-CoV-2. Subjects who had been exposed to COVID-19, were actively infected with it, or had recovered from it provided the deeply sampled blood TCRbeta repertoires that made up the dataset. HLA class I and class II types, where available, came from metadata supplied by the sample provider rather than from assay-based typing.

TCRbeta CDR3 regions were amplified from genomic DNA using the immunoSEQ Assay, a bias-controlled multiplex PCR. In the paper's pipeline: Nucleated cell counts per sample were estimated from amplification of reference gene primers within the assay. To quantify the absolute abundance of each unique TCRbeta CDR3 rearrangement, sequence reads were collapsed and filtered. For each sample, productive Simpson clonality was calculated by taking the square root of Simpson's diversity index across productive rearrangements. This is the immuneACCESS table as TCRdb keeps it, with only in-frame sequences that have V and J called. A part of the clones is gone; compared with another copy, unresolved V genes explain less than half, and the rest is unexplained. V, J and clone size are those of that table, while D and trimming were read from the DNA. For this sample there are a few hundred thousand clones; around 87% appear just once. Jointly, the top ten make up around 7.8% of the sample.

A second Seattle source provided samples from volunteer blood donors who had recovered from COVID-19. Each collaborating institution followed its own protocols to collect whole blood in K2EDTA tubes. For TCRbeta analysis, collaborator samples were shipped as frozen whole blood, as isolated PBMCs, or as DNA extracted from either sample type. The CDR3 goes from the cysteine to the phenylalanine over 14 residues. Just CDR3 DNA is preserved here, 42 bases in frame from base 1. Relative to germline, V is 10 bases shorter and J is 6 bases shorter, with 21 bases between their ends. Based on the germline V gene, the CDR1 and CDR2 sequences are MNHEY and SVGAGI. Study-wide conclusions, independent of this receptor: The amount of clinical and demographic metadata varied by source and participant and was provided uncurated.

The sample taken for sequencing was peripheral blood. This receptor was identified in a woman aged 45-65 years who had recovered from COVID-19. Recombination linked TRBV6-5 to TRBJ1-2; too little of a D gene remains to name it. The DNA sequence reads TGTGCCACCGGCCGGAGGGCAGAAGTGCATGGCTACACCTTC. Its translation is CATGRRAEVHGYTF.